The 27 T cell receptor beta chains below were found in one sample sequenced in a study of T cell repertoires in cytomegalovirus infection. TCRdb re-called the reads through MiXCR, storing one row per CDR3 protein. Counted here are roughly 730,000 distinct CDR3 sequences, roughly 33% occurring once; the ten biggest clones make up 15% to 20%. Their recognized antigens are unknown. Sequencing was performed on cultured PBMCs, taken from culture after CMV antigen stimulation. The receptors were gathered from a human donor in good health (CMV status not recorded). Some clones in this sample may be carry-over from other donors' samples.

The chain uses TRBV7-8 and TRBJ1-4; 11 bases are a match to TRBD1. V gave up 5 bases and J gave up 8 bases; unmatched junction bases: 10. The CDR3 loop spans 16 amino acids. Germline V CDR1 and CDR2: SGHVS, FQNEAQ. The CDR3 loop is CASSGGTGGGVEKLFF. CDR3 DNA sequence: TGTGCCAGCAGCGGAGGGACAGGGGGGGGGGTGGAAAAACTGTTTTTT.

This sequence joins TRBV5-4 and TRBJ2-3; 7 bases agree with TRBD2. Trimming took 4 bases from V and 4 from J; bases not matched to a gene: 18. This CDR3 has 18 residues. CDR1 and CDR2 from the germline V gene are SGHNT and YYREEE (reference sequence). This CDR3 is CASSPPRSGYLAADTQYF. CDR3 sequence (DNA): TGTGCCAGCAGCCCTCCTAGGTCGGGGTACCTAGCGGCAGATACGCAGTATTTT.

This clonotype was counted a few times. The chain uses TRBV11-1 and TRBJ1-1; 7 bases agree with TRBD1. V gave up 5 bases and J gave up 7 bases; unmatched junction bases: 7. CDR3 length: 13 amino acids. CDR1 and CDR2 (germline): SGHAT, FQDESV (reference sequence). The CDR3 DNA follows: TGTGCCAGCAGCCCATCAGGACAGGTTGAAGCTTTCTTT. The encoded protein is CASSPSGQVEAFF.

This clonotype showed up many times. DNA of the CDR3: TGTGCCAGCAGCAACCTAGCGGGAGTATCTGAGCAGTTCTTC. It translates to CASSNLAGVSEQFF. The gene calls are TRBV7-2 and TRBJ2-1; 10 bases line up with TRBD2. The CDR3 extends over 14 amino acids. Germline CDR1 SGHTA, CDR2 FQGNSA. Losses at the gene ends were 5 bases for V and 9 bases for J; bases not matched to a gene: 7.

In nucleotides, the CDR3 is TGCAGCGCTGGCCTCTGGGGCTACAATGAGCAGTTCTTC. As protein: CSAGLWGYNEQFF. The V gene is TRBV29-1, the J gene TRBJ2-1; D remains unclear. The ends were cut back, 7 bases at V and 3 bases at J, with 13 bases in the middle. The CDR3 is 13 residues long. CDR1 is SQVTM and CDR2 is ANQGSEA in the germline V gene.

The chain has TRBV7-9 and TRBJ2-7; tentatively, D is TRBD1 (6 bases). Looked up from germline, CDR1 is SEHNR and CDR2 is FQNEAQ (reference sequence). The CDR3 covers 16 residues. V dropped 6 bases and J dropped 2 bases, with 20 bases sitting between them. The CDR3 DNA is TGTGCCAGCAGTCTCAAGGGGGAAGCGGAGACCTACGAGCAGTACTTC. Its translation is CASSLKGEAETYEQYF.

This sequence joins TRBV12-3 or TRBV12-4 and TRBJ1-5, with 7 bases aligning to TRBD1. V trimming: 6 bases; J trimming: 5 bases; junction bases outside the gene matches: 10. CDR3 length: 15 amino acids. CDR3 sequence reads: CASSAGTERYQPQHF. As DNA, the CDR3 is TGTGCCAGCAGCGCTGGGACAGAAAGATATCAGCCCCAGCATTTT.

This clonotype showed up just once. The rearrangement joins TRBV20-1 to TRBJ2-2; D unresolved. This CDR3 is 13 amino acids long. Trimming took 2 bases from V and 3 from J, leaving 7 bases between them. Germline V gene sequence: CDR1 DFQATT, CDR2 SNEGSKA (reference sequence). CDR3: CSARYFHTGELFF. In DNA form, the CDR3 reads TGCAGTGCTAGATACTTCCACACCGGGGAGCTGTTTTTT.

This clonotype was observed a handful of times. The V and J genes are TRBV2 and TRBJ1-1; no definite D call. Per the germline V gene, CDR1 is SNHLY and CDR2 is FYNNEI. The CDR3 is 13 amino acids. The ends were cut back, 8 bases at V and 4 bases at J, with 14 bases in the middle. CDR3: CASYFTPGTEAFF. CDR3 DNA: TGTGCCAGCTACTTTACCCCGGGCACTGAAGCTTTCTTT.

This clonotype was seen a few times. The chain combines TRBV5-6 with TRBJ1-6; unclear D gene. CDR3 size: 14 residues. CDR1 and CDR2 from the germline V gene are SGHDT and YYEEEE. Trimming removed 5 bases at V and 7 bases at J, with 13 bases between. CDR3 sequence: CASRFLVRNSPLHF. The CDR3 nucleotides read TGTGCCAGCAGGTTCCTGGTTAGGAATTCACCCCTCCACTTT. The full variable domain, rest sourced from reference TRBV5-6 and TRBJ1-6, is DAGVTQSPTHLIKTRGQQVTLRCSPKSGHDTVSWYQQALGQGPQFIFQYYEEEERQRGNFPDRFSGHQFPNYSSELNVNALLLGDSALYLCASRFLVRNSPLHFGNGTRLTVT.

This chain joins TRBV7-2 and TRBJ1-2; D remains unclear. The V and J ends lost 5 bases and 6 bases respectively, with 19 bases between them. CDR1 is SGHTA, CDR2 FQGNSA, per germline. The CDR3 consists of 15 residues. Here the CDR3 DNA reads TGTGCCAGCAGCCCGGTTTCGGGGATATCGGATGGCTACACCTTC. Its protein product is CASSPVSGISDGYTF.

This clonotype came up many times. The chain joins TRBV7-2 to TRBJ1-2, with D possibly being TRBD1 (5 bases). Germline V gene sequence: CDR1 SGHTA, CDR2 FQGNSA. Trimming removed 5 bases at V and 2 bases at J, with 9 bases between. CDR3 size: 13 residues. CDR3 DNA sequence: TGTGCCAGCAGCCCCTGGGGGAACTATGGCTACACCTTC. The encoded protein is CASSPWGNYGYTF. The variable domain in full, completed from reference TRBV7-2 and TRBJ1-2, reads GAGVSQSPSNKVTEKGKDVELRCDPISGHTALYWYRQSLGQGLEFLIYFQGNSAPDKSGLPSDRFSAERTGGSVSTLTIQRTQQEDSAVYLCASSPWGNYGYTFGSGTRLTVV.

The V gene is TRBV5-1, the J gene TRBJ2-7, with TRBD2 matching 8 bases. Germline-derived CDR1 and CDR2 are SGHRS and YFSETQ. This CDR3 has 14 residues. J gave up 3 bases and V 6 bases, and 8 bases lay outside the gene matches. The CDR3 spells CASTPGGVNYEQYF. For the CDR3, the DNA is TGCGCCAGCACCCCCGGGGGGGTGAACTACGAGCAGTACTTC.

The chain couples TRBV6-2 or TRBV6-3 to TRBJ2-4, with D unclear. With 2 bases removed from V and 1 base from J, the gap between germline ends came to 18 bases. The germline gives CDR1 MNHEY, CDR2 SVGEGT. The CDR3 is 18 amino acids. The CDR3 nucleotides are TGTGCCAGCAGTTACACGCAGTTTCGGAGCACCGCCAAAAACATTCAGTACTTC. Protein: CASSYTQFRSTAKNIQYF.

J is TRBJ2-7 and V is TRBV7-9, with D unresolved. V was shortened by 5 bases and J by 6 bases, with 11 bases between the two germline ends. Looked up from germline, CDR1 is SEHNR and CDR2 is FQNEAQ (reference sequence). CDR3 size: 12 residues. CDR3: CASSPTLGEQYF. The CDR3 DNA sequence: TGTGCCAGCAGCCCAACTCTAGGCGAGCAGTACTTC.

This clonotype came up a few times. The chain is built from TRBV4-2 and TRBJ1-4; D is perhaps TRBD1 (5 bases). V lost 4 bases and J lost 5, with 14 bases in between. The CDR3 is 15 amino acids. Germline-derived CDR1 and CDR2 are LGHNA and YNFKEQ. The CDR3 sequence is CASSPRGSKNEKLFF. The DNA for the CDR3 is TGTGCCAGCAGCCCCCGGGGCAGCAAAAATGAAAAACTGTTTTTT.

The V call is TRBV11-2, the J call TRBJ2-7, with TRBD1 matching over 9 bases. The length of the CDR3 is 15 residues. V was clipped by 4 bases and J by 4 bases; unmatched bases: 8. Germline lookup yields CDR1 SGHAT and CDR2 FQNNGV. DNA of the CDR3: TGTGCCAGCAGCTATACCGGGACAGGGATGTACGAGCAGTACTTC. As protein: CASSYTGTGMYEQYF.

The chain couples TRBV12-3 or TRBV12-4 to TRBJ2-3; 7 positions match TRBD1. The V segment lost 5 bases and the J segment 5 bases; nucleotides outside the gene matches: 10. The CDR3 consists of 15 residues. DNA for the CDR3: TGTGCCAGCAGTCCCCGAGGGGGCCAGAGAGATACGCAGTATTTT. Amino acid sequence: CASSPRGGQRDTQYF.

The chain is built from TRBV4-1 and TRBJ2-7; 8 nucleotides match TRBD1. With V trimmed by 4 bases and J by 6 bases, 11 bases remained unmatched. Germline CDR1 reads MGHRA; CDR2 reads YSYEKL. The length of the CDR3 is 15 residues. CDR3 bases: TGCGCCAGCAGCCTCAGGGGGCCTCTTTCGTCCGAGCAGTACTTC. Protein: CASSLRGPLSSEQYF.

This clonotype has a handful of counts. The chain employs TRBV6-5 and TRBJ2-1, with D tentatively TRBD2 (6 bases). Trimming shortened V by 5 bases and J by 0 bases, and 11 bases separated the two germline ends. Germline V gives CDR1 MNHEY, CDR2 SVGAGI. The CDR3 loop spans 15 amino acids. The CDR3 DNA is TGTGCCAGCAGTCGACGGGGGAACTCCTACAATGAGCAGTTCTTC. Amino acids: CASSRRGNSYNEQFF.

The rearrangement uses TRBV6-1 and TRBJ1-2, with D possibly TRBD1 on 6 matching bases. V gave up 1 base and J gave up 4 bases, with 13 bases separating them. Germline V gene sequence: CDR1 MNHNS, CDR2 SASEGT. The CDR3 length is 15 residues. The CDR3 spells CASSEGLMDSYGYTF. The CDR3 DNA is TGTGCCAGCAGTGAAGGGCTGATGGACAGCTATGGCTACACCTTC.

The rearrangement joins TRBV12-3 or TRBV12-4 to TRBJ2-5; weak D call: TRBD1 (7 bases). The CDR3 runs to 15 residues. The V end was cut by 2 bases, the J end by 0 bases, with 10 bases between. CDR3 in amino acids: CASSLQGGDQETQYF. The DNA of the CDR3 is TGTGCCAGCAGTTTACAGGGGGGAGACCAAGAGACCCAGTACTTC.

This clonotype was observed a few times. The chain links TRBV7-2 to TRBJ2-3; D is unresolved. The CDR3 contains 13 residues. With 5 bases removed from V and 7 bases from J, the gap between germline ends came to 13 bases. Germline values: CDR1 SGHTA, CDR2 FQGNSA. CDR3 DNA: TGTGCCAGCAGCCCCCCAAGCGTCTATACGCAGTATTTT. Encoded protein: CASSPPSVYTQYF.

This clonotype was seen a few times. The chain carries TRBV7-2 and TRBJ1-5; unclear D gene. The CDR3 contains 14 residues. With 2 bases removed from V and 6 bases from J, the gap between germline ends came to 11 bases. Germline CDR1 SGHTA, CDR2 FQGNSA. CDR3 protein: CASSLLSIGQPQHF. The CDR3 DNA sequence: TGTGCCAGCAGCTTACTTTCGATAGGTCAGCCCCAGCATTTT.

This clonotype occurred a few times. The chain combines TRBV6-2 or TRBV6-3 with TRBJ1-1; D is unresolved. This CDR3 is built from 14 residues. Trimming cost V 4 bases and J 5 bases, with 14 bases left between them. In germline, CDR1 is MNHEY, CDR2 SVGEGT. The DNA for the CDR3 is TGTGCCAGCAGTTCACCGGGATTTCCGACTGAAGCTTTCTTT. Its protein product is CASSSPGFPTEAFF.

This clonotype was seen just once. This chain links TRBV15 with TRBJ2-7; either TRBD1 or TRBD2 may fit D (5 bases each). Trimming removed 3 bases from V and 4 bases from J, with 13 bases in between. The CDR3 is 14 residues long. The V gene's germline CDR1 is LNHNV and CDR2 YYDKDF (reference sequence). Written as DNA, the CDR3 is TGTGCCACCAGCAGGTCCGGGGCGAGATACGAGCAGTACTTC. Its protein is CATSRSGARYEQYF.

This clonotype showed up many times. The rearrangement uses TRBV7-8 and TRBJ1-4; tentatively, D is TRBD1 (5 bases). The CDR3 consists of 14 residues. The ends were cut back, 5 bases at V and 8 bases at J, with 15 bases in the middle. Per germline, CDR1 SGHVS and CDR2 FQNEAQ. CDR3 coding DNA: TGTGCCAGCAGCGCCCGGGAGGGGAAGGAAAAACTGTTTTTT. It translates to CASSAREGKEKLFF.